This T cell receptor beta chain appears in the sequencing data of a study of blood T cell repertoires in COVID-19. Study summary: Sources were T cells, B-cell-depleted T cells, or PBMCs; the material itself was cDNA or gDNA.

Study processing details: Nucleated cell number was recorded as an estimate derived from reference gene primer amplification. The data were produced by immunoSEQ multiplex PCR, yet TCRdb's version contains in-frame clones alone and is incomplete. V and J calls and clone size are as listed in that table; D and trimming were resolved from the DNA. The table includes a few hundred thousand clones, approximately 90% detected once. The Seattle site enrolled patients during active infection and followed them longitudinally. This sequence originates from a woman in her twenties or thirties with COVID-19, enrolled during active disease. The specimen sequenced was peripheral blood.

This CDR3 is CASSYRTGGQTQYF. The CDR3, as DNA: TGTGCCAGCAGTTACAGGACAGGGGGTCAGACCCAGTACTTC. This chain joins TRBV6-5 and TRBJ2-5; TRBD1 agrees at 10 bases. The CDR3 has 14 amino acids. Germline V lookup: CDR1 MNHEY, CDR2 SVGAGI. J was trimmed by 6 bases and V by 2 bases; bases with no gene match: 3.